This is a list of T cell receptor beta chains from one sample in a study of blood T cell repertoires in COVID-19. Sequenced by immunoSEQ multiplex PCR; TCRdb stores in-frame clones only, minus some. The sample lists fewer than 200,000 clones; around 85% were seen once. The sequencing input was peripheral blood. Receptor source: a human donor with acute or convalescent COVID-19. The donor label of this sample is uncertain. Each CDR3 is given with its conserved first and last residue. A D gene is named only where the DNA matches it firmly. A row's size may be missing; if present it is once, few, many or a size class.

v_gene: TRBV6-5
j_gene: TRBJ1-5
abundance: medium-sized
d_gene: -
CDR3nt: TGTGCCAGCAGTCACCAAGCGGGCCCTCAGCCCCAGCATTTT
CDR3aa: CASSHQAGPQPQHF

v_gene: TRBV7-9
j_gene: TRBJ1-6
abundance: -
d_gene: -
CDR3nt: TGTGCCAGCAGCTTAGGGCGGGGACTCTATAATTCACCCCTCCACTTT
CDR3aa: CASSLGRGLYNSPLHF

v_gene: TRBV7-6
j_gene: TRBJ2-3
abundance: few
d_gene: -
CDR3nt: TGTGCCAGCAGCCCAGACGGGGGAGCCTTAGGCACGCAGTATTTT
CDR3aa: CASSPDGGALGTQYF

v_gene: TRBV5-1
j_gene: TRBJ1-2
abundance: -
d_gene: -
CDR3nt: TGCGCCAGCAGCCTCCAAACAAACAGTGGCTACACCTTC
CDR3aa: CASSLQTNSGYTF

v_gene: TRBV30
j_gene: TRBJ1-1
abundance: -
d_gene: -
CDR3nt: TGTGCCTGGAGCCTGGACAGCTCTACTGAAGCTTTCTTT
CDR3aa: CAWSLDSSTEAFF

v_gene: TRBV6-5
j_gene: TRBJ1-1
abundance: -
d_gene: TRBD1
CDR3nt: TGTGCCAGCAGTAGGACAGGACTAAAGAACACTGAAGCTTTCTTT
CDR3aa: CASSRTGLKNTEAFF

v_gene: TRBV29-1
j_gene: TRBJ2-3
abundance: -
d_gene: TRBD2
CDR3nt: TGCAGCGTTGAATTGCTAGCGGGGGAGTCCTCACTCACAGATACGCAGTATTTT
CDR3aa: CSVELLAGESSLTDTQYF

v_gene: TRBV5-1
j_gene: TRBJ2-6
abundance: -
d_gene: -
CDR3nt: TGCGCCAGCAGCCTTAGCTCTGGGGCCAACGTCCTGACTTTC
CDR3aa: CASSLSSGANVLTF

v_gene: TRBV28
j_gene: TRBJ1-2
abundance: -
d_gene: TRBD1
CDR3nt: TGTGCCTCAGGGGGCGGCTATGGCTACACCTTC
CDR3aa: CASGGGYGYTF

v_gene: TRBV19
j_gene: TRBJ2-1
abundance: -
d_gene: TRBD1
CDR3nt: TGTGCCAGTAGTATAGGATCAGGGGGCTCCTACAATGAGCAGTTCTTC
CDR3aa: CASSIGSGGSYNEQFF

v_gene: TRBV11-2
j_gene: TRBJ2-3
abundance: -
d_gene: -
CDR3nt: TGTGCCAGCAGCTTAGAGGGGGGACCGGTAACCACAGATACGCAGTATTTT
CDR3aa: CASSLEGGPVTTDTQYF

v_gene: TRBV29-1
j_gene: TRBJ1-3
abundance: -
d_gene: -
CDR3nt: TGCAGCGTTGAAGATTTCAGCCGGGAGTCTGGAAACACCATATATTTT
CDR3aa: CSVEDFSRESGNTIYF

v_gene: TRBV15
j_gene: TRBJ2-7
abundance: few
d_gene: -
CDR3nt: TGTGCCACCAGCGCAGGAGGTATTGAGCAGTACTTC
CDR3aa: CATSAGGIEQYF

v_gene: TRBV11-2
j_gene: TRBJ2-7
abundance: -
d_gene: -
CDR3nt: TGTGCCAGCAGCTCGGGCCAGGGGGGCTCCTACGAGCAGTACTTC
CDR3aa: CASSSGQGGSYEQYF

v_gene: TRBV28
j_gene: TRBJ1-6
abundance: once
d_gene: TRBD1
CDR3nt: TGTGCCAGCAGCCTTCTTAGAGACAGGGTTTTAAAGGCCCTCCACTTT
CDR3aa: CASSLLRDRVLKALHF

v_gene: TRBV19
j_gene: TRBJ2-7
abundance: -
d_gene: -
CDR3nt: TGTGCCAGTAGTCCCCAGAGGGGAGGTTTGTACGAGCAGTACTTC
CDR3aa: CASSPQRGGLYEQYF

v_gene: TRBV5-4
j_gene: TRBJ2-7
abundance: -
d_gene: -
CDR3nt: TGTGCCAGCAGCTTCGACAGAGCCTCCTACGAGCAGTACTTC
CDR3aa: CASSFDRASYEQYF

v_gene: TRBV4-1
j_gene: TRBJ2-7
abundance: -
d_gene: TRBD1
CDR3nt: TGCGCCAGCAGCCGCCGGGACAGTTACGAGCAGTACTTC
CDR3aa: CASSRRDSYEQYF

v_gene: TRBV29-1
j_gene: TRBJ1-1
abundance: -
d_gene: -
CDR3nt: TGCAGCGTTGAACCAGGGACATCGAACACTGAAGCTTTCTTT
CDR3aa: CSVEPGTSNTEAFF

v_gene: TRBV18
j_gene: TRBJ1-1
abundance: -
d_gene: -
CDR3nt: TGTGCCAGCTCACCAACCATCAGAAACACTGAAGCTTTCTTT
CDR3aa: CASSPTIRNTEAFF

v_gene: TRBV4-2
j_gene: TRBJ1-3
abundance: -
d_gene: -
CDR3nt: TGTGCCAGCAGCGGTGGAGGGCGCTCTGGAAACACCATATATTTT
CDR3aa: CASSGGGRSGNTIYF

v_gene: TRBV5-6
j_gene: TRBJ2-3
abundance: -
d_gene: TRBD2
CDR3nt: TGTGCCAGCAGCTTCCGAGCGGGGGTACTCACAGATACGCAGTATTTT
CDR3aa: CASSFRAGVLTDTQYF

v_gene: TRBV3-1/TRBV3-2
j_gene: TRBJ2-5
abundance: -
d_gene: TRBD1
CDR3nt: TGTGCCAGCAGCCGAGGGCGCGGGACAGGGGTTTCATCGGGTAACATGGAGACCCAGTACTTC
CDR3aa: CASSRGRGTGVSSGNMETQYF

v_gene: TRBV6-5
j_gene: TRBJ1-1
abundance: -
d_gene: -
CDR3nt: TGTGCCAGCACCCCTAACAGGAACACTGAAGCTTTCTTT
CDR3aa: CASTPNRNTEAFF

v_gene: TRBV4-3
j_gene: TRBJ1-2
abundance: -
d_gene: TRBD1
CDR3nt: TGCGCCAGCAGCCAAACAGGGGGAGGTGGCTACACCTTC
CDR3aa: CASSQTGGGGYTF

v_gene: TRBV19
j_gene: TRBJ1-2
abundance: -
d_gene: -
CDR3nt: TGTGCCAGTAGTCCCCAATCTGGGAGGGTAAGCTATGGCTACACCTTC
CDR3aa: CASSPQSGRVSYGYTF

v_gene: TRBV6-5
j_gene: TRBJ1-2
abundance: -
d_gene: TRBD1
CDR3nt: TGTGCCAGCAGTATACGGGACAGTGACTATGGCTACACCTTC
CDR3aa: CASSIRDSDYGYTF

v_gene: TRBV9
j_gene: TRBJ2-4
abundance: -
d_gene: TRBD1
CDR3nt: TGTGCCAGCAGCCCGCAGGGGGACCCTTTAGCCAAAAACATTCAGTACTTC
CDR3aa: CASSPQGDPLAKNIQYF

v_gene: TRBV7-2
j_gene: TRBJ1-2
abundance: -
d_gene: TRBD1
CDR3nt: TGTGCCAGCAGCTCCCAACAGGGGACTAACTATGGCTACACCTTC
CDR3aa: CASSSQQGTNYGYTF

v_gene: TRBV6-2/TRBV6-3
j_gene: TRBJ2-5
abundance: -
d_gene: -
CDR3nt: TGTGCCAGCAGTTATCCCGACAAGACCCAGTACTTC
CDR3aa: CASSYPDKTQYF

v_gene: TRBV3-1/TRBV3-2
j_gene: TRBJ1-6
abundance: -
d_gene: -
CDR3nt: TGTGCCAGCAGCCAAGTGACAATTTTAGGTTCACCCCTCCACTTT
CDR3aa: CASSQVTILGSPLHF

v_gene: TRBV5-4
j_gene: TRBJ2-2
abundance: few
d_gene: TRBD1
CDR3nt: TGTGCCAGCAGCCGGGACAGGGGAAACACCGGGGAGCTGTTTTTT
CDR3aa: CASSRDRGNTGELFF